This TCR beta chain was documented in a study of control samples from healthy donors and cancer patients. This CDR3 is built from 13 residues. Germline V gene lookup returns CDR1 SGDLS and CDR2 YYNGEE. Trimming removed 5 bases from V and 12 bases from J, with 21 bases in between. Produced via immunoSEQ multiplex PCR; TCRdb's table is partial and in-frame only. The sample lists about 63,000 clones, almost 85% seen once, with roughly 6% in the top ten. This clonotype was sampled from a man aged 35-49 years in good health. Sample: blood. This chain joins TRBV9 and TRBJ2-7; TRBD1 or TRBD2 may be the D gene (7 bases each). Here the CDR3 reads CASSAGGVPFMYF. The CDR3 DNA reads as TGTGCCAGCAGTGCAGGGGGGGTTCCATTCATGTACTTC.